The sequence of this T cell receptor beta chain was determined in a study of PD-1 blockade in classical Hodgkin lymphoma. At the level of the study: With a 2-week interval, patients received intravenous nivolumab at 3 mg/kg. Study results and caveats: Newly diagnosed patients were said to have less baseline TCR diversity than healthy donors did. The diversity seen at baseline in complete responders resembled that of newly diagnosed patients. Whereas CD4+ TCR diversity had risen significantly by C4D1, CD8+ TCR diversity had not.

Turning to this clone: As yet, its antigen is unknown.

Using immunoSEQ multiplex PCR, the repertoire was profiled, and TCRdb retains in-frame clones only, with some absent. The table has some 96,000 clones, more than 85% seen once. This sample's time point: cycle 4 day 1 (C4D1), after more than five weeks of nivolumab. Each patient's relapse followed autologous stem cell transplantation, and brentuximab vedotin exposure varied. Germline assignment: CDR1 SNHLY and CDR2 FYNNEI. This CDR3 is 15 amino acids long. J lost 0 bases, V lost 3 bases, and 3 bases had no gene match. This specimen was peripheral blood mononuclear cells (PBMCs), taken before the fourth cycle of nivolumab. The origin of this receptor is a human donor with classical Hodgkin lymphoma. The V and J genes are TRBV2 and TRBJ2-3, with 7 positions matching TRBD2. The CDR3 loop is CASSERGTSTDTQYF. The CDR3 DNA reads TGTGCCAGCAGTGAGCGGGGGACTAGCACAGATACGCAGTATTTT.